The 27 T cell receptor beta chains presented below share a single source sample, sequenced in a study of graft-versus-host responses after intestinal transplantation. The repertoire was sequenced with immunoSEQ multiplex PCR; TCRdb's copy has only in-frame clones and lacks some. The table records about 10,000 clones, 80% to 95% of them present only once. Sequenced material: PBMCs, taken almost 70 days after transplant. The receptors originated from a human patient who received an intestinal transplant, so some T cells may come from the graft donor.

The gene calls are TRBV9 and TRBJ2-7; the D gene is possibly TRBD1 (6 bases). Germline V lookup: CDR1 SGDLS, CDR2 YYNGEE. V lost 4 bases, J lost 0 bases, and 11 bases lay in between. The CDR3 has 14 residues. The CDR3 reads CASSPWDTSYEQYF. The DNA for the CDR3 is TGTGCCAGCAGCCCCTGGGACACCTCCTACGAGCAGTACTTC.

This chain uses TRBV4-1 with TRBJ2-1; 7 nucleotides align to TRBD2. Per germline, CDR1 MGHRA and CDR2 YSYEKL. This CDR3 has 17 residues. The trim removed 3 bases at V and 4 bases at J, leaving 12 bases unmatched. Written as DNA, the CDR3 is TGCGCCAGCAGCCAGCCCCCGGGGAGCGGGGAATACAATGAGCAGTTCTTC. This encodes CASSQPPGSGEYNEQFF.

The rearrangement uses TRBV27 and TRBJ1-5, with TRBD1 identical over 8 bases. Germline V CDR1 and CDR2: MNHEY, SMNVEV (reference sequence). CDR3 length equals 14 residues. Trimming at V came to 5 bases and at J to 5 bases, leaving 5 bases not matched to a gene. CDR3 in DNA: TGTGCCAGCAGTCCCTGGACAGGGTATCAGCCCCAGCATTTT. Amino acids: CASSPWTGYQPQHF.

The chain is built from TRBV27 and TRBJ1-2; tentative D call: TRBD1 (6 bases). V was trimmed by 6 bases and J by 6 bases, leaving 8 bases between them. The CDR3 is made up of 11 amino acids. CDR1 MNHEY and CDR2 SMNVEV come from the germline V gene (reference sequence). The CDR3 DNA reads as TGTGCCAGCAGCACAGGGAATGGCTACACCTTC. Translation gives CASSTGNGYTF.

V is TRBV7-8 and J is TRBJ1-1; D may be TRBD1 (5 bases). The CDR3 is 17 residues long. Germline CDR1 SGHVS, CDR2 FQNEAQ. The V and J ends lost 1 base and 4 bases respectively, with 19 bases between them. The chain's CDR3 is CASSLGGEGGEITEAFF. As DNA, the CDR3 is TGTGCCAGCAGCTTAGGGGGAGAGGGAGGGGAGATCACTGAAGCTTTCTTT.

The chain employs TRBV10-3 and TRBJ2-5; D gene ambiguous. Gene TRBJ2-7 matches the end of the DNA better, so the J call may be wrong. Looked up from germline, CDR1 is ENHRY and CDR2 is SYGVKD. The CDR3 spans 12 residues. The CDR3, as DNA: TGTGCCATCAGCGAAAAGTGGTACGAGCAGTACTTC. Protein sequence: CAISEKWYEQYF.

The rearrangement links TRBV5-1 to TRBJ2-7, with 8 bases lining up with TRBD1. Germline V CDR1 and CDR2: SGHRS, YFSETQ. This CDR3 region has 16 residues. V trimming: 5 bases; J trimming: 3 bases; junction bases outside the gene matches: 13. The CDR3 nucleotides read TGCGCCAGCAGTCTATCCGGGACAGGACTATACTACGAGCAGTACTTC. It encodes CASSLSGTGLYYEQYF.

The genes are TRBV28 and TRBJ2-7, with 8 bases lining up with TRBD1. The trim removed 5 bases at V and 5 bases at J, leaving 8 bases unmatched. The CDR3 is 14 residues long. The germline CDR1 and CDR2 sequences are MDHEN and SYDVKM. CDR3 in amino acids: CASSIAGTGNEQYF. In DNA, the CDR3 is TGTGCCAGCAGTATCGCCGGGACAGGTAACGAGCAGTACTTC.

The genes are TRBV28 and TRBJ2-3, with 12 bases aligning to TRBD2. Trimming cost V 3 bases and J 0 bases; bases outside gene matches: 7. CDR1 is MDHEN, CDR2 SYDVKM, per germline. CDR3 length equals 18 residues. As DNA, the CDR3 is TGTGCCAGCAGTTTCCTTGGACTAGCGGGAAGAAGCACAGATACGCAGTATTTT. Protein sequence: CASSFLGLAGRSTDTQYF.

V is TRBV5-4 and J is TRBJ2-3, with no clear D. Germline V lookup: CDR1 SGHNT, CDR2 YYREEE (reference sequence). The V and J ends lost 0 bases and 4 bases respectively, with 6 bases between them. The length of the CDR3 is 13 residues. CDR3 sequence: CASSLERADTQYF. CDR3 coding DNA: TGTGCCAGCAGCTTGGAAAGGGCAGATACGCAGTATTTT. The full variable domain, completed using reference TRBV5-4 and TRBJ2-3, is ETGVTQSPTHLIKTRGQQVTLRCSSQSGHNTVSWYQQALGQGPQFIFQYYREEENGRGNFPPRFSGLQFPNYSSELNVNALELDDSALYLCASSLERADTQYFGPGTRLTVL.

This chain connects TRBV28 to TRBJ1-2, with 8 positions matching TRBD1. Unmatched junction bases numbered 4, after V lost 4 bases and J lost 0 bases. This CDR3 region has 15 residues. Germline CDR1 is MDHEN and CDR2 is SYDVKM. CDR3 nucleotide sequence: TGTGCCAGCAGTTCCTGGACAGGGTCTAACTATGGCTACACCTTC. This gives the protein CASSSWTGSNYGYTF.

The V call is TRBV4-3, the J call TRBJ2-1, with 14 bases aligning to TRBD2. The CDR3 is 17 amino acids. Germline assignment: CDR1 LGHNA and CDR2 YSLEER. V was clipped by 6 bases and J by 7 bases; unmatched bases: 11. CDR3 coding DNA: TGCGCCAGCAGTCTCGGGACTAGCGGGAGCAAACGGAATGAGCAGTTCTTC. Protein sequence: CASSLGTSGSKRNEQFF.

This CDR3 is CASSALGGTVYNEQFF. The CDR3 DNA follows: TGTGCCAGCAGCGCCTTAGGAGGGACGGTCTACAATGAGCAGTTCTTC. The genes are TRBV9 and TRBJ2-1, with a weak D call TRBD2 (6 bases). The V gene's germline CDR1 is SGDLS and CDR2 YYNGEE. CDR3 size: 16 residues. V shed 3 bases and J shed 3 bases, with 16 bases lying between them.

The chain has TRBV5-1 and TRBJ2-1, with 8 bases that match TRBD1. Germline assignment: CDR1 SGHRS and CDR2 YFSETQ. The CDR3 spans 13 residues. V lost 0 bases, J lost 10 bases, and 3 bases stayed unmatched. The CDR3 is CASSLEDREEQFF. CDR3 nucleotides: TGCGCCAGCAGCTTGGAGGACAGGGAGGAGCAGTTCTTC.

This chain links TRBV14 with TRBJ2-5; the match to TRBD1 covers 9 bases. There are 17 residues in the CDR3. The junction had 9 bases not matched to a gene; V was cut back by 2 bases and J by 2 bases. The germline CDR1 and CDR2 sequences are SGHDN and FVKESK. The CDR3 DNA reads TGTGCCAGCAGCCAATTAGGGGCGACAGGGGGGCAAGAGACCCAGTACTTC. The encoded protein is CASSQLGATGGQETQYF.

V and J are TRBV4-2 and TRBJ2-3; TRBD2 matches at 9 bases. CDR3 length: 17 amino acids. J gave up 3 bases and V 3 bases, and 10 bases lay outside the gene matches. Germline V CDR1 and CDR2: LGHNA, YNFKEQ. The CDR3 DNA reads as TGTGCCAGCAGCCATTTGACCGCGGGAGGGGGGACAGATACGCAGTATTTT. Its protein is CASSHLTAGGGTDTQYF.

This CDR3 is CASSYRLATQGLTGELFF. CDR3 nucleotide sequence: TGTGCCAGCAGTTACAGACTAGCTACACAGGGCTTGACCGGGGAGCTGTTTTTT. The chain employs TRBV21-1 and TRBJ2-2; TRBD2 is the table's D call, not checked against the DNA. TRBV21-1 is marked as a pseudogene. The CDR3 is made up of 18 amino acids.

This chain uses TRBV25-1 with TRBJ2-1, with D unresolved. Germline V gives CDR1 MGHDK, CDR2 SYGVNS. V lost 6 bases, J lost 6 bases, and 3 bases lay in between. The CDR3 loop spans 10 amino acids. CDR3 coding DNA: TGTGCCAGCAGCCTCAATGAGCAGTTCTTC. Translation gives CASSLNEQFF.

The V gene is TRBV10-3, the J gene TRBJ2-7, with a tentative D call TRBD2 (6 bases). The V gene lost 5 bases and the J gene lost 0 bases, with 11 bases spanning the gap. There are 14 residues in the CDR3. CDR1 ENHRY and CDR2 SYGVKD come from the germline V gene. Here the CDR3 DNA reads TGTGCCATCAGTTCCGGGGACTTCTCCTACGAGCAGTACTTC. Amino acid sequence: CAISSGDFSYEQYF.

CDR3 amino acids: CASSQGRIYEQYF. The CDR3 DNA follows: TGTGCCAGCTCACAGGGACGGATCTACGAGCAGTACTTC. The chain is built from TRBV7-2 and TRBJ2-7; perhaps TRBD1 as D (6 bases). The V and J ends lost 8 bases and 3 bases respectively, with 14 bases between them. Germline V gene lookup returns CDR1 SGHTA and CDR2 FQGNSA. This CDR3 spans 13 amino acids. The whole variable domain, filled in from reference TRBV7-2 and TRBJ2-7, reads GAGVSQSPSNKVTEKGKDVELRCDPISGHTALYWYRQSLGQGLEFLIYFQGNSAPDKSGLPSDRFSAERTGGSVSTLTIQRTQQEDSAVYLCASSQGRIYEQYFGPGTRLTVT.

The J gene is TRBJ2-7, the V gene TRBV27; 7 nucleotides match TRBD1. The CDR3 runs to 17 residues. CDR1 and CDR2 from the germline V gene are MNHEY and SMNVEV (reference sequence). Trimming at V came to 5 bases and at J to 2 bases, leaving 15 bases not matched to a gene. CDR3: CASSPTTDRARPYEQYF. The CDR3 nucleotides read TGTGCCAGCAGTCCGACCACCGACAGGGCCCGTCCCTACGAGCAGTACTTC.

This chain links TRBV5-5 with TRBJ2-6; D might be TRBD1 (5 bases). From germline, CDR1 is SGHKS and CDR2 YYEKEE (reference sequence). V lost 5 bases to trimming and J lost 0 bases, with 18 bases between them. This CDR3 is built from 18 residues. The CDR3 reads CASRHIQVPNSGANVLTF. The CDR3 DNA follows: TGTGCCAGCAGACACATACAGGTGCCCAACTCTGGGGCCAACGTCCTGACTTTC.

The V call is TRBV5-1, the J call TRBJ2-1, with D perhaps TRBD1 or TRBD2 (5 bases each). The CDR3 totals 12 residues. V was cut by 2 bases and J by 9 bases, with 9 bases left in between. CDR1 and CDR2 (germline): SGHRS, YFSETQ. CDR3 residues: CASSLWGSEQFF. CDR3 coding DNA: TGCGCCAGCAGCTTATGGGGGTCTGAGCAGTTCTTC.

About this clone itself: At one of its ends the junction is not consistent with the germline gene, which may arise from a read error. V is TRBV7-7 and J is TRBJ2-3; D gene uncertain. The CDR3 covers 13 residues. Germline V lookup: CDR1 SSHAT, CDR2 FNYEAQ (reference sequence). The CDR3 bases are TGTGCTAGCAGCTTAGTATGGACAGATACGCAGTATTTT. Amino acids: CASSLVWTDTQYF.

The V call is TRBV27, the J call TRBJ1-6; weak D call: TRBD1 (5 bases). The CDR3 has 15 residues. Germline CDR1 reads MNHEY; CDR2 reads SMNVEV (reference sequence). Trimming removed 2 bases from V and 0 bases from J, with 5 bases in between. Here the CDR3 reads CASSLDSSYNSPLHF. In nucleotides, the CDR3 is TGTGCCAGCAGTTTAGACAGCTCCTATAATTCACCCCTCCACTTT.

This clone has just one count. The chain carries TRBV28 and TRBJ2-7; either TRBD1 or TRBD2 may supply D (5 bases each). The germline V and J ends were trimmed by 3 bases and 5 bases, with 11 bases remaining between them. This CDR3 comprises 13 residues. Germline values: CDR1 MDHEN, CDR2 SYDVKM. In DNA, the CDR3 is TGTGCCAGCAGTTTTGGGATGGGGGACGAGCAGTACTTC. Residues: CASSFGMGDEQYF.

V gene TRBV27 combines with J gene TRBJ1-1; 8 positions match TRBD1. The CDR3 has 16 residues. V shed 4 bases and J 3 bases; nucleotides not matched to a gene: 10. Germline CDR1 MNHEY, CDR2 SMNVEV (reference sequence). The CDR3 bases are TGTGCCAGCAGTTCCGTATTACTGACAGGGGACACTGAAGCTTTCTTT. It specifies CASSSVLLTGDTEAFF.